This T cell receptor beta chain was found in a study of radiation and T cells in renal cell carcinoma. Study-level results: Top tumor clonotypes rose in blood 2 weeks post-radiation, then contracted.

As for time point: blood 4 weeks post-SBRT, at nephrectomy. The treatment denotes: 15 Gy SBRT to primary tumor, nephrectomy 4 weeks later. Nephrectomy followed 15 Gy stereotactic body radiation by 4 weeks. Trimming took off 0 bases at V and 2 bases at J, with 15 bases between the two ends. The CDR3 runs to 18 residues. Germline V gives CDR1 SGHNT, CDR2 YYREEE (reference sequence). Here immunoSEQ multiplex PCR was the method, and the copy in TCRdb shows in-frame clones only, minus some. The table records around 95,000 clones, approximately 82% of them present only once. About this clone itself: As yet, its antigen is unknown.

The sample consisted of blood, taken from a patient whose treatment included radiotherapy and nephrectomy. The receptor's source is a man aged 55 to 70 with renal cell carcinoma. The V call is TRBV5-4, the J call TRBJ2-6, with D possibly matching TRBD2 (7 bases). CDR3 nucleotides: TGTGCCAGCAGCTTGGCGGGGGGCGCGTTTACTGGGGCCAACGTCCTGACTTTC. Protein: CASSLAGGAFTGANVLTF.